This T cell receptor (beta chain) was captured in a study of patients and donors after allogeneic stem cell transplantation. TCRdb re-derived calls from the RT-PCR reads in MiXCR, one entry per CDR3 protein. The data show 100,000 to 130,000 distinct CDR3 sequences, about a third seen once. This clonotype showed up just a few times. The CDR3 runs 12 residues. V shed 3 bases and J shed 13 bases, with 10 bases lying between them. This receptor was obtained from a human donor who was either an allogeneic HSCT recipient or a stem cell or donor lymphocyte infusion donor (not recorded which). It is not recorded whose cells these are; they may come from a transplant donor. The specimen was blood, either unsorted or a sorted T cell fraction (not recorded which). The rearrangement joins TRBV12-3 or TRBV12-4 to TRBJ1-6; D ambiguous. CDR3 amino acids: CASSLALHPLHF. In DNA, the CDR3 is TGTGCCAGCAGTTTGGCGTTGCACCCCCTCCACTTT.